This T cell receptor beta chain was profiled in a study of beta chain features in type 1 diabetes. In this sample, this clone turned up many times. What it binds is not known. Reverse transcription of all isolated RNA meant that expressed TCRB transcripts were sequenced. Profiling relied on immunoSEQ multiplex PCR, and the TCRdb table lists in-frame clones only, not all of them. The data show 150,000 or so clones, 9.2% seen once. General study findings and limits: VDJ junctions from patients with type 1 diabetes contained fewer insertions and more deletions. All four CD4+ subsets from Type 1 diabetes patients carried moderately but significantly shorter TCRB CDR3s.

CD45RO/CCR7/CD25/CD127/CD95/CD27 sorting isolated CD4+ naive, central memory, regulatory and stem cell-like memory cells. Germline CDR1 reads GTSNPN; CDR2 reads SVGIG (reference sequence). The CDR3 contains 12 residues. Trimming left V 8 bases short and J 7 bases short, with 18 bases between. This sequence joins TRBV30 and TRBJ2-7; D uncertain. This receptor was taken from a man aged 18 to 29 in good health. Input material: central memory CD4+ T cells from blood. CDR3 bases: TGTGCCAGAGGCAGTAACGCTAAAGAGCAGTACTTC. It translates to CARGSNAKEQYF.